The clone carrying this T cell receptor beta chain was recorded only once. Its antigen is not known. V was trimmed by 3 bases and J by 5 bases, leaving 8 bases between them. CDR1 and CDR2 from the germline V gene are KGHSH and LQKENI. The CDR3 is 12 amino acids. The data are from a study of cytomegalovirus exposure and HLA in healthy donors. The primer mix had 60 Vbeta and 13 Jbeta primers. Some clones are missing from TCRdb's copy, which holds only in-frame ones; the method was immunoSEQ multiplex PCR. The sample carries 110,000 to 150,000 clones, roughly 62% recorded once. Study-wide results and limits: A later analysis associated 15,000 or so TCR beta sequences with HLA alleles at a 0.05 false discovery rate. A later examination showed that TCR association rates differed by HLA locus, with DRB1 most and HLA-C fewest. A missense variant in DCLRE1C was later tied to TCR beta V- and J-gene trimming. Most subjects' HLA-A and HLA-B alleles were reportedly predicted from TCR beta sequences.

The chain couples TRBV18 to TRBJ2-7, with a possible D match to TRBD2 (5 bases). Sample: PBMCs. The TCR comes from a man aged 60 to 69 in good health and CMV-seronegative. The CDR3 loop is CASSPGENEQYF. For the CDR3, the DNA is TGTGCCAGCTCACCCGGGGAAAACGAGCAGTACTTC.